This T cell receptor beta chain was sequenced in a study of Tregs in tolerant kidney transplant recipients. This CDR3 spans 12 amino acids. CDR1 and CDR2 from the germline V gene are MNHEY and SVGAGI. Trimming removed 5 bases at V and 5 bases at J, with 9 bases between. This clone has just a few counts. Its cognate antigen is unknown. Notes on the study in general: This study did not directly address biological reproducibility. The small number of patients limits these findings pending further validation. Activated donor B cell expansion appeared to reveal the most relevant donor-specific TCRbeta repertoire.

Sequenced by immunoSEQ multiplex PCR; TCRdb stores in-frame clones only, minus some. The table has 15,000 to 20,000 clones, 61% seen once. The rearrangement links TRBV6-5 to TRBJ2-5, with D perhaps assigned TRBD1 or TRBD2 (5 bases each). The source material was Tregs from blood cultured with allogeneic cells. The receptor's source is a human donor in good health. The CDR3 is CASSRGGETQYF. The CDR3 DNA follows: TGTGCCAGCAGTCGTGGGGGTGAGACCCAGTACTTC.